Below, 21 T cell receptor beta chains from the same sample are listed, as sequenced in a study of OX40 agonist ivuxolimab in advanced cancers. Produced via immunoSEQ multiplex PCR; TCRdb's table is partial and in-frame only. The sample yields around 40,000 clones, approximately 86% seen once. Specimen: CD4+ or CD8+ T cells sorted from blood, collected in a trial of the OX40 agonist ivuxolimab. These receptors were collected from an adult with an advanced solid tumor such as melanoma, head and neck, liver or kidney cancer.

Comments on this clone: The same CDR3 arises from other DNA sequences in this sample as well. The chain recombines TRBV5-6 with TRBJ2-7; 7 nucleotides align to TRBD2. The CDR3 covers 13 residues. V lost 4 bases to trimming and J lost 3 bases; unmatched junction nucleotides: 4. Germline CDR1 SGHDT, CDR2 YYEEEE. Written as DNA, the CDR3 is TGTGCCAGCAGCCGGCTAGCGGTCTACGAGCAGTACTTC. Protein: CASSRLAVYEQYF. Based on the CDR3 plus reference TRBV5-6 and TRBJ2-7, the full variable domain is DAGVTQSPTHLIKTRGQQVTLRCSPKSGHDTVSWYQQALGQGPQFIFQYYEEEERQRGNFPDRFSGHQFPNYSSELNVNALLLGDSALYLCASSRLAVYEQYFGPGTRLTVT.

The CDR3 nucleotides read TGTGCCAGCAGTCTAGTAATCCTAGCGGGAGTGACAGATACGCAGTATTTT. Protein sequence: CASSLVILAGVTDTQYF. The chain is built from TRBV27 and TRBJ2-3; 10 nucleotides match TRBD2. Germline CDR1 and CDR2: MNHEY and SMNVEV (reference sequence). The CDR3 runs 17 residues. The V segment lost 5 bases and the J segment 3 bases; nucleotides outside the gene matches: 11.

Only one count was recorded for this clone. The chain employs TRBV7-9 and TRBJ1-6; TRBD1 agrees at 7 bases. CDR1 is SEHNR, CDR2 FQNEAQ, per germline (reference sequence). V was clipped by 3 bases and J by 16 bases; unmatched bases: 6. The CDR3 is made up of 12 amino acids. CDR3 sequence (DNA): TGTGCCAGCAGCTTCCTATCAGGGGGGCTCCACTTT. This gives the protein CASSFLSGGLHF. The variable domain in full, completed from reference TRBV7-9 and TRBJ1-6, reads DTGVSQNPRHKITKRGQNVTFRCDPISEHNRLYWYRQTLGQGPEFLTYFQNEAQLEKSRLLSDRFSAERPKGSFSTLEIQRTEQGDSAMYLCASSFLSGGLHFGNGTRLTVT.

This clone was found once. V gene TRBV15 combines with J gene TRBJ2-3; TRBD1 might be the D (5 bases). Trimming removed 2 bases at V and 6 bases at J, with 6 bases between. The CDR3 loop spans 12 amino acids. Germline lookup yields CDR1 LNHNV and CDR2 YYDKDF (reference sequence). DNA for the CDR3: TGTGCCACCAGCAGATCAGGGGATACGCAGTATTTT. It is translated as CATSRSGDTQYF.

V gene TRBV10-3 combines with J gene TRBJ1-3; 10 nucleotides match TRBD1. The CDR3 is 16 amino acids. The junction had 5 bases not matched to a gene; V was cut back by 5 bases and J by 1 base. Germline V gene sequence: CDR1 ENHRY, CDR2 SYGVKD. For the CDR3, the DNA is TGTGCCATCAGTAGTCCGGACAGGGGGTCTGGAAACACCATATATTTT. The encoded protein is CAISSPDRGSGNTIYF.

CDR3 sequence (DNA): TGTGCCAGCAGACGAGACCCCGGCCAAGAGACCCAGTACTTC. Translating it yields CASRRDPGQETQYF. This chain connects TRBV2 to TRBJ2-5; D is unresolved. Trimming took 6 bases from V and 1 from J, leaving 12 bases between them. CDR1 is SNHLY, CDR2 FYNNEI, per germline. The CDR3 totals 14 residues.

This chain links TRBV7-9 with TRBJ2-7; D is unresolved. Germline-derived CDR1 and CDR2 are SEHNR and FQNEAQ (reference sequence). The V gene lost 5 bases and the J gene lost 1 base, with 9 bases spanning the gap. The CDR3 covers 13 residues. The CDR3: CASSGGRSYEQYF. CDR3 DNA sequence: TGTGCCAGCAGCGGTGGGCGGTCCTACGAGCAGTACTTC.

The rearrangement links TRBV29-1 to TRBJ2-5; unclear D gene. This CDR3 comprises 13 residues. Trimming took off 2 bases at V and 1 base at J, with 8 bases between the two ends. Germline V gene sequence: CDR1 SQVTM, CDR2 ANQGSEA. CDR3 region: CSVEWQVQETQYF. The CDR3 DNA reads TGCAGCGTTGAATGGCAGGTCCAAGAGACCCAGTACTTC.

The CDR3 region has the DNA TGTGCCAGCAGCTTAGAACTACCTCGGGAGCAGTACTTC. Translation: CASSLELPREQYF. The chain joins TRBV7-8 to TRBJ2-7; D is ambiguous. V was clipped by 1 base and J by 7 bases, with 11 bases between them. The CDR3 is made up of 13 amino acids. Germline V gene lookup returns CDR1 SGHVS and CDR2 FQNEAQ.

The rearrangement joins TRBV4-2 to TRBJ2-5, with no clear D. CDR1 and CDR2 (germline): LGHNA, YNFKEQ. CDR3 length equals 17 residues. With 0 bases removed from V and 0 bases from J, the gap between germline ends came to 14 bases. The CDR3 DNA follows: TGTGCCAGCAGCCAAGATTTGGTTAAGGGCCACCAAGAGACCCAGTACTTC. It specifies CASSQDLVKGHQETQYF.

This chain uses TRBV5-6 with TRBJ2-5; 7 bases are a match to TRBD1. CDR3 length: 11 residues. Germline loops: CDR1 SGHDT, CDR2 YYEEEE. V lost 3 bases and J lost 9; bases outside the gene matches: 2. For the CDR3, the DNA is TGTGCCAGCAGCTCTCAGGGGGCCCAGTACTTC. Encoded protein: CASSSQGAQYF.

This clone was detected only a few times. V gene TRBV10-3 combines with J gene TRBJ1-4, with 7 positions matching TRBD1. J was trimmed by 4 bases and V by 10 bases; bases with no gene match: 6. CDR3 length: 13 residues. Germline lookup yields CDR1 ENHRY and CDR2 SYGVKD. The CDR3: CATHRGFNEKLFF. CDR3 DNA sequence: TGTGCCACCCACAGGGGTTTTAATGAAAAACTGTTTTTT.

This chain links TRBV7-9 with TRBJ2-3; 11 nucleotides match TRBD1. Germline CDR1 reads SEHNR; CDR2 reads FQNEAQ (reference sequence). The CDR3 is 19 amino acids. V lost 1 base, J lost 3 bases, and 12 bases stayed unmatched. The CDR3 sequence is CASSLVYQGQGAPTDTQYF. In DNA, the CDR3 is TGTGCCAGCAGCTTAGTGTACCAAGGACAGGGGGCGCCGACAGATACGCAGTATTTT.

The CDR3 DNA follows: TGTGCCATCAGTGCGGGACAGCCCTACAATGAGCAGTTCTTC. Translation: CAISAGQPYNEQFF. V is TRBV10-3 and J is TRBJ2-1, with 7 bases fitting TRBD1. V lost 4 bases, J lost 2 bases, and 2 bases stayed unmatched. Per the germline V gene, CDR1 is ENHRY and CDR2 is SYGVKD. The CDR3 totals 14 residues.

The rearrangement uses TRBV6-5 and TRBJ1-5; 8 bases are shared with TRBD1. This CDR3 contains 14 residues. The J segment lost 6 bases and the V segment lost 5 bases, leaving 6 bases of the junction unmatched. Germline V gene sequence: CDR1 MNHEY, CDR2 SVGAGI. CDR3 in DNA: TGTGCCAGCAGTAACCAGGGGGCGAGTCAGCCCCAGCATTTT. Amino acids: CASSNQGASQPQHF.

The chain has TRBV25-1 and TRBJ1-6, with D uncertain. The ends were cut back, 6 bases at V and 7 bases at J, with 7 bases in the middle. The germline CDR1 and CDR2 sequences are MGHDK and SYGVNS. The length of the CDR3 is 12 residues. CDR3 residues: CASRLGNSPLHF. The CDR3 region has the DNA TGTGCCAGCAGGCTTGGGAATTCACCCCTCCACTTT.

The chain couples TRBV10-3 to TRBJ2-7; D unresolved. The germline gives CDR1 ENHRY, CDR2 SYGVKD. V lost 9 bases, J lost 2 bases, and 14 bases lay in between. The CDR3 contains 13 residues. The CDR3 DNA sequence: TGTGCCATTAAAGAAGGTCCAACCTACGAGCAGTACTTC. It specifies CAIKEGPTYEQYF.

The rearrangement links TRBV10-3 to TRBJ2-3; the D call may be TRBD1 or TRBD2 (5 bases each). The CDR3 has 14 residues. CDR1 is ENHRY, CDR2 SYGVKD, per germline. Trimming pared 4 bases from V and 4 bases from J, leaving 12 bases between. As DNA, the CDR3 is TGTGCCATCAGTGCTAGCCAGGGCCCAGATACGCAGTATTTT. It yields the protein CAISASQGPDTQYF.

The chain uses TRBV28 and TRBJ1-3, with D unclear. V lost 3 bases to trimming and J lost 4 bases, with 10 bases between them. The germline gives CDR1 MDHEN, CDR2 SYDVKM. The CDR3 covers 14 residues. The CDR3: CASSFGPKGNTIYF. The CDR3 DNA follows: TGTGCCAGCAGTTTTGGCCCCAAGGGAAACACCATATATTTT.

CDR3 protein: CASSFGQGIQETQYF. The CDR3 region has the DNA TGTGCCAGCAGCTTCGGACAGGGGATCCAAGAGACCCAGTACTTC. This chain links TRBV7-2 with TRBJ2-5, with 9 bases identical to TRBD1. The CDR3 covers 15 residues. The germline CDR1 and CDR2 sequences are SGHTA and FQGNSA. With V trimmed by 3 bases and J by 1 base, 3 bases remained unmatched.

This clone occurred once. This chain links TRBV1 with TRBJ2-5; TRBD2 reflects the table's D call only, with no check against the DNA. TRBV1 is classified as a pseudogene. The CDR3 loop spans 18 amino acids. This chain's CDR3 is CTSSQTGTSGKRRETQYF. The CDR3 DNA sequence: TGCACCAGCAGCCAAACCGGGACTAGCGGGAAAAGGAGAGAGACCCAGTACTTC.